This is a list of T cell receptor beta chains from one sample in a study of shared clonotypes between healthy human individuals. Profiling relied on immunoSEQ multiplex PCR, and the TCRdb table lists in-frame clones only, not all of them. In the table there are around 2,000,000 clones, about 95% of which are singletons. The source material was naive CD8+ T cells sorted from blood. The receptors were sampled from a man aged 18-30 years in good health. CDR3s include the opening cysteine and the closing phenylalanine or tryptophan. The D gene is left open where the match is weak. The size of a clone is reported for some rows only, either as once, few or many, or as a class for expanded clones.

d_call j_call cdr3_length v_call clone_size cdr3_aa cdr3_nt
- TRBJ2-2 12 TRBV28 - CASSFPSGELFF TGTGCCAGCAGTTTCCCTTCCGGGGAGCTGTTTTTT
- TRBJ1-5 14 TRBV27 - CASSSRGRDQPQHF TGTGCCAGCAGTTCACGGGGAAGAGATCAGCCCCAGCATTTT
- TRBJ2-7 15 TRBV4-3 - CASSQETDLTYEQYF TGCGCCAGCAGCCAAGAGACGGACCTTACCTACGAGCAGTACTTC
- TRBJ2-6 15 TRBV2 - CATSSGVSGANVLTF TGTGCCACCAGCTCAGGGGTTTCCGGGGCCAACGTCCTGACTTTC
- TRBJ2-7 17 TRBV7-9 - CASSPRRDTLQTYEQYF TGTGCCAGCAGCCCTCGCCGGGACACCTTACAAACCTACGAGCAGTACTTC
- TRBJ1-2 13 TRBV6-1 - CAGRTGLEIGYTF TGTGCCGGCCGGACGGGATTAGAGATCGGCTACACCTTC
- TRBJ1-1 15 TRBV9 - CASAGFGGMNTEAFF TGTGCCAGCGCAGGGTTCGGGGGGATGAACACTGAAGCTTTCTTT
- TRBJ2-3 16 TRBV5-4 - CASSASGTESTDTQYF TGTGCCAGCAGCGCGTCCGGGACGGAGAGCACAGATACGCAGTATTTT
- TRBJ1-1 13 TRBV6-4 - CASRDDGTTEAFF TGTGCCAGCAGGGATGACGGGACCACTGAAGCTTTCTTT
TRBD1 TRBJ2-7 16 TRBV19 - CASSIGGTGTPYEQYF TGTGCCAGTAGTATCGGAGGGACAGGGACCCCCTACGAGCAGTACTTC
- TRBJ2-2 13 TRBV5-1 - CASSNAGTGGLFF TGCGCCAGCAGCAACGCAGGAACCGGGGGGCTGTTTTTT
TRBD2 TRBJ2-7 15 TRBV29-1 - CSVEVAGGGSYEQYF TGCAGCGTTGAAGTGGCGGGAGGAGGAAGCTACGAGCAGTACTTC
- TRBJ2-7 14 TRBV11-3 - CASSLEASSYEQYF TGTGCCAGCAGCTTAGAGGCCAGCTCCTACGAGCAGTACTTC
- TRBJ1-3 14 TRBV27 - CASGPLATGNTIYF TGTGCCAGCGGACCCCTCGCAACTGGAAACACCATATATTTT
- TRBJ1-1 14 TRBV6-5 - CASSYEGSIIEAFF TGTGCCAGCAGTTACGAGGGGAGTATTATTGAAGCTTTCTTT
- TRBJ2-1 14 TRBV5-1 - CASSLFFVYNEQFF TGCGCCAGCAGCTTGTTTTTCGTTTACAATGAGCAGTTCTTC
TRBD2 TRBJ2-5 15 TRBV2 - CASSEASGGQETQYF TGTGCCAGCAGTGAGGCTAGCGGGGGCCAAGAGACCCAGTACTTC
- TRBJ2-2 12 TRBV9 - CASSFIGGELFF TGTGCCAGCAGCTTTATCGGCGGGGAGCTGTTTTTT
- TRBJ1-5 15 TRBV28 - CASSFQSGNNQPQHF TGTGCCAGCAGTTTTCAGTCGGGAAACAATCAGCCCCAGCATTTT
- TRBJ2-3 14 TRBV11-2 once CASSLVGGTDTQYF TGTGCCAGCAGCTTAGTGGGAGGCACAGATACGCAGTATTTT
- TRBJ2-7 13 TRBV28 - CASSFGRAYEQYF TGTGCCAGCAGTTTCGGCAGGGCCTACGAGCAGTACTTC
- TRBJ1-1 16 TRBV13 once CASSHPPLGGFTEAFF TGTGCCAGCAGCCACCCCCCCCTGGGGGGCTTTACTGAAGCTTTCTTT
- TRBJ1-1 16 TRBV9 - CASSPVRAVMNTEAFF TGTGCCAGCAGCCCCGTGCGTGCCGTCATGAACACTGAAGCTTTCTTT
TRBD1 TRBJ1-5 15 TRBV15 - CATSSTQGVGQPQHF TGTGCCACCAGCAGCACACAGGGGGTGGGTCAGCCCCAGCATTTT
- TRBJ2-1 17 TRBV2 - CASSEGGTLLLYNEQFF TGTGCCAGCAGTGAGGGTGGGACCCTCTTACTATACAATGAGCAGTTCTTC
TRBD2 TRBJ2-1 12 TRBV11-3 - CASSGTTTEQFF TGTGCCAGCAGCGGGACTACCACTGAGCAGTTCTTC
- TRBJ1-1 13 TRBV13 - CASSSTGNTEAFF TGTGCCAGCAGCTCAACAGGGAACACTGAAGCTTTCTTT
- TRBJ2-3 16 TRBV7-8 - CASSFAGISSTDTQYF TGTGCCAGCAGCTTTGCTGGAATATCTAGCACAGATACGCAGTATTTT
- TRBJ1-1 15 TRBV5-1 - CASSLMPGTNTEAFF TGCGCCAGCAGCTTAATGCCAGGAACGAACACTGAAGCTTTCTTT
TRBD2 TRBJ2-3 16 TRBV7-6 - CASSLQTSGSTDTQYF TGTGCCAGCAGCCTCCAGACTAGCGGGAGCACAGATACGCAGTATTTT
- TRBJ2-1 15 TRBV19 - CASSILPGGGNEQFF TGTGCCAGTAGTATCCTCCCAGGGGGGGGAAATGAGCAGTTCTTC
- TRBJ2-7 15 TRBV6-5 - CASSPQATVGYEQYF TGTGCCAGCAGTCCCCAAGCGACGGTTGGTTACGAGCAGTACTTC
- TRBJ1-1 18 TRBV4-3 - CASSQFSGGHLLNTEAFF TGCGCCAGCAGCCAATTCTCTGGAGGGCACCTCTTGAACACTGAAGCTTTCTTT
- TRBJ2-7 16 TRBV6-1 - CASSAGGPPSSYEQYF TGTGCCAGCAGTGCAGGCGGGCCTCCGAGCTCCTACGAGCAGTACTTC
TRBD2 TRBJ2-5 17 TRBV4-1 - CASSQDPSGVIQETQYF TGCGCCAGCAGCCAGGACCCTAGCGGAGTTATCCAAGAGACCCAGTACTTC
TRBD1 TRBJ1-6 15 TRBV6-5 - CASSYGTGDDSPLHF TGTGCCAGCAGTTACGGGACAGGAGATGATTCACCCCTCCACTTT
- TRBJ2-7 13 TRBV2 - CASSELASNEQYF TGTGCCAGCAGTGAACTGGCTAGTAACGAGCAGTACTTC
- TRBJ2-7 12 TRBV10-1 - CASSDQSYEQYF TGCGCCAGCAGTGACCAGAGCTACGAGCAGTACTTC
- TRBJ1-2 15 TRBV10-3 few CAISVGDTTNYGYTF TGTGCCATCAGTGTGGGGGACACGACTAACTATGGCTACACCTTC
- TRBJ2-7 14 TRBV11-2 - CASSLVGGPYEQYF TGTGCCAGCAGCTTAGTTGGGGGGCCTTACGAGCAGTACTTC
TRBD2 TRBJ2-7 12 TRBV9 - CASDRGSYEQYF TGTGCCAGCGATCGCGGGAGCTACGAGCAGTACTTC
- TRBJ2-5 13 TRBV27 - CASSFSYQETQYF TGTGCCAGCAGTTTCTCGTACCAAGAGACCCAGTACTTC
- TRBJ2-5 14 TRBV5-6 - CASSLKGAQETQYF TGTGCCAGCAGCTTGAAAGGGGCCCAAGAGACCCAGTACTTC
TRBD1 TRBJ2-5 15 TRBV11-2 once CASSFGTVRLETQYF TGTGCCAGCAGCTTTGGGACAGTTCGTTTGGAGACCCAGTACTTC